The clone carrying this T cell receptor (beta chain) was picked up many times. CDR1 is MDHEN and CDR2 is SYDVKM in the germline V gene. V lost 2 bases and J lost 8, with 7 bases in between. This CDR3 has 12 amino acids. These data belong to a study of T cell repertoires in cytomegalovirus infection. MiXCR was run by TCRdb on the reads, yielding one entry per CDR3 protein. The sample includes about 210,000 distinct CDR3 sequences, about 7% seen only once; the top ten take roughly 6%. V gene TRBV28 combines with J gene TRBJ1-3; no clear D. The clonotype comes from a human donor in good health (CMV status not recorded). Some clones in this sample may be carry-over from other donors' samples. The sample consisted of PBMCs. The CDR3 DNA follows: TGTGCCAGCAGTTTAAAGGGAGACACCATATATTTT. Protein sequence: CASSLKGDTIYF. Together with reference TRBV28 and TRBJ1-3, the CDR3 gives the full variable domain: DVKVTQSSRYLVKRTGEKVFLECVQDMDHENMFWYRQDPGLGLRLIYFSYDVKMKEKGDIPEGYSVSREKKERFSLILESASTNQTSMYLCASSLKGDTIYFGEGSWLTVV.